The 15 T cell receptor beta chains in this list originate from one sample, sequenced in a study of shared clonotypes between healthy human individuals. The method was immunoSEQ multiplex PCR; TCRdb's version includes in-frame clones alone and lacks a portion of them. The data show around 1 million clones, over 75% seen once. Sample: memory CD4+ T cells sorted from blood. Subset in this sample: CD45RA-negative fraction. These receptors came from a man younger than 35 in good health.

The J gene is TRBJ2-2, the V gene TRBV30; TRBD2 might be the D (5 bases). There are 16 residues in the CDR3. With 0 bases removed from V and 0 bases from J, the gap between germline ends came to 11 bases. Germline CDR1 and CDR2: GTSNPN and SVGIG (reference sequence). The CDR3 is CAWSVRTGANTGELFF. In DNA, the CDR3 is TGTGCCTGGAGTGTACGGACTGGTGCGAACACCGGGGAGCTGTTTTTT.

The rearrangement joins TRBV30 to TRBJ1-6; 8 positions match TRBD1. J was trimmed by 7 bases and V by 5 bases; bases with no gene match: 4. Germline V gene lookup returns CDR1 GTSNPN and CDR2 SVGIG (reference sequence). CDR3 length equals 13 residues. CDR3 bases: TGTGCCTGGCTGGACAGGGCAAATTCACCCCTCCACTTT. It specifies CAWLDRANSPLHF.

This chain joins TRBV7-9 and TRBJ2-1; 11 bases map to TRBD2. The CDR3 totals 14 residues. With V trimmed by 8 bases and J by 4 bases, 4 bases remained unmatched. Germline CDR1 and CDR2: SEHNR and FQNEAQ (reference sequence). The CDR3 spells CASLGTSGYNEQFF. As DNA, the CDR3 is TGTGCCAGCCTAGGGACTAGCGGTTACAATGAGCAGTTCTTC.

The chain recombines TRBV18 with TRBJ2-3; 8 bases fit TRBD1. The germline V gene has CDR1 KGHSH and CDR2 LQKENI. The CDR3 is 16 amino acids. With 3 bases clipped from V and 4 bases from J, the junction kept 9 bases outside the gene matches. CDR3 nucleotides: TGTGCCAGCTCACCCATTCGTGGACAGGGCGCAGATACGCAGTATTTT. It specifies CASSPIRGQGADTQYF.

The CDR3 sequence: CASSTGQGGNIQYF. In DNA, the CDR3 is TGTGCCAGCAGTACAGGACAGGGAGGAAACATTCAGTACTTC. The chain carries TRBV6-1 and TRBJ2-4; 8 positions match TRBD1. This CDR3 has 14 amino acids. V lost 5 bases and J lost 6; bases outside the gene matches: 6. CDR1 is MNHNS and CDR2 is SASEGT in the germline V gene.

The chain couples TRBV7-9 to TRBJ1-2, with 9 bases lining up with TRBD1. In germline, CDR1 is SEHNR, CDR2 FQNEAQ (reference sequence). The CDR3 covers 15 residues. The trim removed 0 bases at V and 4 bases at J, leaving 3 bases unmatched. Written as DNA, the CDR3 is TGTGCCAGCAGCTTAGCGCTGGGACAGGGCTATGGCTACACCTTC. Translated, it gives CASSLALGQGYGYTF.

V is TRBV4-1 and J is TRBJ2-5; D is undetermined. The germline V gene has CDR1 MGHRA and CDR2 YSYEKL. Trimming left V 4 bases short and J 7 bases short, with 10 bases between. The CDR3 totals 12 residues. The CDR3, as DNA: TGCGCCAGCAGCCGGTCCCTGGGGACCCAGTACTTC. Residues: CASSRSLGTQYF.

This clone occurred many times. The chain uses TRBV30 and TRBJ1-4; D unclear. Trimming stripped 3 bases from V and 4 bases from J, with 12 bases between. The CDR3 loop spans 14 amino acids. Germline CDR1 GTSNPN, CDR2 SVGIG (reference sequence). CDR3 in amino acids: CAWSFSGFNEKLFF. The DNA of the CDR3 is TGTGCCTGGAGCTTTTCGGGCTTTAATGAAAAACTGTTTTTT.

The rearrangement joins TRBV6-6 to TRBJ1-5, with 7 nucleotides matching TRBD1. The J segment lost 6 bases and the V segment lost 7 bases, leaving 12 bases of the junction unmatched. Germline CDR1 MNHNY, CDR2 SVGAGI (reference sequence). The CDR3 sequence is 15 residues long. The CDR3 nucleotides are TGTGCCAGCACCCCTGAGGGGGCGCGTAGTCAGCCCCAGCATTTT. It codes for CASTPEGARSQPQHF.

The V call is TRBV6-5, the J call TRBJ2-1, with D perhaps TRBD2 (5 bases). The germline V gene has CDR1 MNHEY and CDR2 SVGAGI. V was trimmed by 4 bases and J by 8 bases, leaving 6 bases between them. The CDR3 covers 11 residues. The CDR3 here is CASSWRDEQFF. CDR3 nucleotides: TGTGCCAGCAGTTGGCGGGATGAGCAGTTCTTC.

The V and J genes are TRBV6-1 and TRBJ2-1, with a tentative D call TRBD1 (6 bases). The germline gives CDR1 MNHNS, CDR2 SASEGT. The ends were cut back, 4 bases at V and 0 bases at J, with 16 bases in the middle. The CDR3 runs to 17 residues. The CDR3 nucleotides are TGTGCCAGCAGTGTCCTGGGGGCGAGTAGCTCCTACAATGAGCAGTTCTTC. Translating it yields CASSVLGASSSYNEQFF.

V gene TRBV10-3 combines with J gene TRBJ1-6; 9 nucleotides agree with TRBD1. The V and J ends lost 7 bases and 7 bases, in that order; junction bases with no gene match: 5. CDR3 length: 14 amino acids. Germline lookup yields CDR1 ENHRY and CDR2 SYGVKD. The CDR3 DNA sequence: TGTGCCATCAACCGGGACAGGGCAAATTCACCCCTCCACTTT. It specifies CAINRDRANSPLHF.

The V call is TRBV5-4, the J call TRBJ1-6, with 11 positions matching TRBD1. This CDR3 region has 20 residues. The V segment lost 4 bases and the J segment 3 bases; nucleotides outside the gene matches: 15. The germline V gene encodes CDR1 SGHNT and CDR2 YYREEE (reference sequence). The CDR3 here is CASSAAPGTGGSVYNSPLHF. CDR3 bases: TGTGCCAGCAGCGCGGCACCCGGGACAGGGGGATCGGTCTATAATTCACCCCTCCACTTT.

This sequence joins TRBV10-3 and TRBJ2-7; D is tentatively TRBD1 or TRBD2 (5 bases each). The V and J ends lost 5 bases and 0 bases respectively, with 14 bases between them. This CDR3 spans 15 amino acids. Germline loops: CDR1 ENHRY, CDR2 SYGVKD. The CDR3 spells CAISLGTASSYEQYF. In nucleotides, the CDR3 is TGTGCCATCAGTTTAGGGACCGCAAGCTCCTACGAGCAGTACTTC.

A single count supports this clone. V is TRBV9 and J is TRBJ1-5; TRBD1 matches 7 bases. Germline V gene lookup returns CDR1 SGDLS and CDR2 YYNGEE. The length of the CDR3 is 15 residues. The trim removed 3 bases at V and 8 bases at J, leaving 11 bases unmatched. The CDR3 bases are TGTGCCAGCAGCGCCCGACAGGGCGTTCCCGAGCCCCAGCATTTT. Residues: CASSARQGVPEPQHF.